One and the same sample provided the 28 T cell receptor beta chains below, sequenced in a study of cytomegalovirus exposure and HLA in healthy donors. PCR involved 60 Vbeta and 13 Jbeta primers. Libraries were prepared by immunoSEQ multiplex PCR; TCRdb keeps only in-frame clonotypes and omits some of them. The sample contains 110,000 to 150,000 clones, about 74% of which appear only once. The specimen sequenced was PBMCs. All receptors come from a young man in good health and CMV-seropositive.

V gene TRBV9 combines with J gene TRBJ1-3; D is perhaps TRBD1 (5 bases). The CDR3 runs 18 residues. The V gene lost 4 bases and the J gene lost 2 bases, with 22 bases spanning the gap. Germline V lookup: CDR1 SGDLS, CDR2 YYNGEE. The chain's CDR3 is CASSPHGGTPDPGNTIYF. The CDR3 DNA sequence: TGTGCCAGCAGCCCCCACGGAGGGACCCCAGATCCTGGAAACACCATATATTTT.

The chain carries TRBV10-1 and TRBJ1-5; 7 bases agree with TRBD1. J gave up 6 bases and V 2 bases, and 1 base lay outside the gene matches. This CDR3 comprises 13 residues. Germline V gene sequence: CDR1 WNHNN, CDR2 SYGVQD (reference sequence). In DNA form, the CDR3 reads TGCGCCAGCAGTGAGGAGGGGGCTCAGCCCCAGCATTTT. It translates to CASSEEGAQPQHF.

This chain uses TRBV5-1 with TRBJ2-3, with TRBD1 matching 7 bases. From germline, CDR1 is SGHRS and CDR2 YFSETQ. The CDR3 spans 14 residues. Trimming cost V 0 bases and J 6 bases; bases outside gene matches: 4. CDR3 sequence: CASSLGDSRDTQYF. CDR3 bases: TGCGCCAGCAGCTTGGGGGACAGCCGCGATACGCAGTATTTT. Looking up the rest from reference TRBV5-1 and TRBJ2-3 gives the full variable domain: KAGVTQTPRYLIKTRGQQVTLSCSPISGHRSVSWYQQTPGQGLQFLFEYFSETQRNKGNFPGRFSGRQFSNSRSEMNVSTLELGDSALYLCASSLGDSRDTQYFGPGTRLTVL.

The chain has TRBV4-3 and TRBJ2-1; 14 bases map to TRBD2. This CDR3 comprises 19 residues. The J segment lost 9 bases and the V segment lost 1 base, leaving 14 bases of the junction unmatched. In germline, CDR1 is LGHNA, CDR2 YSLEER. Here the CDR3 reads CASSQVFNRLAGGAGEQFF. The CDR3 DNA is TGCGCCAGCAGCCAAGTTTTTAATCGACTAGCGGGAGGGGCGGGTGAGCAGTTCTTC.

As DNA, the CDR3 is TGTGCCAGCAGTTTGTGGGACAGGCGGAACACTGAAGCTTTCTTT. Its protein is CASSLWDRRNTEAFF. The chain links TRBV27 to TRBJ1-1, with 8 nucleotides matching TRBD1. The CDR3 runs 15 residues. Germline values: CDR1 MNHEY, CDR2 SMNVEV (reference sequence). Losses at the gene ends were 3 bases for V and 1 base for J; bases not matched to a gene: 4.

This clone was observed a handful of times. The gene calls are TRBV6-5 and TRBJ2-3, with D unresolved. The germline V gene encodes CDR1 MNHEY and CDR2 SVGAGI. V lost 2 bases and J 0 bases, leaving 6 bases between the germline ends. CDR3 size: 14 residues. Here the CDR3 reads CASSYTSSTDTQYF. For the CDR3, the DNA is TGTGCCAGCAGTTACACATCCAGCACAGATACGCAGTATTTT.

The gene calls are TRBV5-6 and TRBJ1-2, with D tentatively TRBD1 (5 bases). Germline assignment: CDR1 SGHDT and CDR2 YYEEEE. CDR3 length: 15 amino acids. Trimming left V 2 bases short and J 6 bases short, with 17 bases between. The CDR3 nucleotides read TGTGCCAGCAGCTTACCCGGGACTCCGACCCATGGCTACACCTTC. Translating gives CASSLPGTPTHGYTF.

There are a few counts of this clone. V usage is TRBV6-5 and J usage is TRBJ2-1; 8 positions match TRBD2. The CDR3 length is 11 residues. Germline V CDR1 and CDR2: MNHEY, SVGAGI. The junction had 8 bases not matched to a gene; V was cut back by 6 bases and J by 16 bases. Here the CDR3 reads CASSPGSGTFF. DNA of the CDR3: TGTGCCAGCAGCCCTGGTAGCGGGACATTCTTC.

The gene calls are TRBV5-1 and TRBJ2-1; 7 positions agree with TRBD2. V trimming: 1 base; J trimming: 0 bases; junction bases outside the gene matches: 4. The CDR3 has 16 amino acids. From germline, CDR1 is SGHRS and CDR2 YFSETQ. The CDR3 bases are TGCGCCAGCAGCTTGAATCTAGCGGTCTCCTACAATGAGCAGTTCTTC. It yields the protein CASSLNLAVSYNEQFF.

This clone has a handful of counts. The rearrangement uses TRBV7-8 and TRBJ2-5, with 12 bases matching TRBD2. The junction had 10 bases not matched to a gene; V was cut back by 6 bases and J by 5 bases. The germline V gene encodes CDR1 SGHVS and CDR2 FQNEAQ. The CDR3 runs 16 residues. The CDR3 nucleotides are TGTGCCAGCAGTCCTCGACTAGCGGGAGATGGCGAGACCCAGTACTTC. Protein sequence: CASSPRLAGDGETQYF. Full variable domain (outside the CDR3, taken from reference TRBV7-8 and TRBJ2-5): GAGVSQSPRYKVAKRGQDVALRCDPISGHVSLFWYQQALGQGPEFLTYFQNEAQLDKSGLPSDRFFAERPEGSVSTLKIQRTQQEDSAVYLCASSPRLAGDGETQYFGPGTRLLVL.

The chain recombines TRBV6-1 with TRBJ2-2, with TRBD2 identical over 9 bases. Germline assignment: CDR1 MNHNS and CDR2 SASEGT. The CDR3 consists of 15 residues. Germline trimming cut 3 bases from V and 4 bases from J; bases unmatched to any gene: 3. DNA of the CDR3: TGTGCCAGCAGTGACAAAGCGGGGGGCACCGGGGAGCTGTTTTTT. Protein sequence: CASSDKAGGTGELFF.

The chain recombines TRBV7-8 with TRBJ2-7; 10 bases are a match to TRBD1. This CDR3 comprises 14 residues. V lost 4 bases, J lost 5 bases, and 5 bases stayed unmatched. Germline CDR1 reads SGHVS; CDR2 reads FQNEAQ. The CDR3 sequence: CASSSTGGINEQYF. CDR3 coding DNA: TGTGCCAGCAGCTCGACAGGGGGCATAAACGAGCAGTACTTC.

This clone was counted a few times. The rearrangement links TRBV11-2 to TRBJ1-1; 9 bases fit TRBD1. The V gene's germline CDR1 is SGHAT and CDR2 FQNNGV. V gave up 3 bases and J gave up 2 bases; unmatched junction bases: 7. There are 16 residues in the CDR3. The CDR3 nucleotides are TGTGCCAGCAGCTTTGGACAGGGGATAAGAAACACTGAAGCTTTCTTT. Translated, it gives CASSFGQGIRNTEAFF.

The rearrangement uses TRBV28 and TRBJ1-4; TRBD1 agrees at 7 bases. The germline CDR1 and CDR2 sequences are MDHEN and SYDVKM. This CDR3 is 13 amino acids long. With 6 bases clipped from V and 8 bases from J, the junction kept 6 bases outside the gene matches. CDR3 sequence reads: CASSGTAREKLFF. Written as DNA, the CDR3 is TGTGCCAGCAGCGGGACAGCCAGGGAAAAACTGTTTTTT.

The chain combines TRBV5-1 with TRBJ1-4; 8 positions agree with TRBD1. Unmatched junction bases numbered 7, after V lost 1 base and J lost 8 bases. Germline CDR1 is SGHRS and CDR2 is YFSETQ. CDR3 length equals 15 residues. CDR3 in DNA: TGCGCCAGCAGCTTGCCTGGACAGGGTTACGAAAAACTGTTTTTT. Protein sequence: CASSLPGQGYEKLFF.

The chain links TRBV7-8 to TRBJ1-3, with a possible D match to TRBD1 (6 bases). The CDR3 sequence is 15 residues long. Germline CDR1 reads SGHVS; CDR2 reads FQNEAQ. Trimming pared 1 base from V and 2 bases from J, leaving 9 bases between. The CDR3: CASSLGNRAGNTIYF. In DNA, the CDR3 is TGTGCCAGCAGCTTAGGGAACAGGGCTGGAAACACCATATATTTT.

This sequence joins TRBV6-4 and TRBJ2-2; 7 positions agree with TRBD1. The CDR3 loop spans 16 amino acids. CDR1 and CDR2 from the germline V gene are MRHNA and SNTAGT. V lost 4 bases and J lost 6; bases outside the gene matches: 11. The CDR3 loop reads CASSAEGGIFAGELFF. CDR3 nucleotides: TGTGCCAGCAGTGCGGAAGGGGGCATTTTCGCCGGGGAGCTGTTTTTT.

The chain uses TRBV29-1 and TRBJ2-7; TRBD1 agrees at 7 bases. Germline V lookup: CDR1 SQVTM, CDR2 ANQGSEA. CDR3 length: 13 amino acids. V lost 1 base to trimming and J lost 6 bases; unmatched junction nucleotides: 6. The CDR3 protein is CSVEGRGGSEQYF. The DNA for the CDR3 is TGCAGCGTTGAAGGCCGAGGGGGCTCCGAGCAGTACTTC.

This clone came up a few times. This sequence joins TRBV7-9 and TRBJ1-1; the D gene is possibly TRBD1 (5 bases). The CDR3 extends over 15 amino acids. Per the germline V gene, CDR1 is SEHNR and CDR2 is FQNEAQ (reference sequence). V was shortened by 6 bases and J by 0 bases, with 14 bases between the two germline ends. CDR3 nucleotides: TGTGCCAGCAGGATGGGGCTAGGGGTGAACACTGAAGCTTTCTTT. This gives the protein CASRMGLGVNTEAFF.

V gene TRBV27 combines with J gene TRBJ2-7; possible D gene TRBD1, 5 bases. The CDR3 extends over 15 amino acids. Germline CDR1 reads MNHEY; CDR2 reads SMNVEV (reference sequence). Trimming removed 2 bases at V and 0 bases at J, with 11 bases between. In DNA, the CDR3 is TGTGCCAGCAGTTTACAGGACACCACCTCCTACGAGCAGTACTTC. The encoded protein is CASSLQDTTSYEQYF.

This clone showed up just once. CDR3 bases: TGTGCCGGTCAATCAGACAGGGGGATAAACACCGGGGAGCTGTTTTTT. Encoded protein: CAGQSDRGINTGELFF. The chain joins TRBV6-6 to TRBJ2-2; 9 bases are shared with TRBD1. The J segment lost 2 bases and the V segment lost 11 bases, leaving 12 bases of the junction unmatched. Germline V gene lookup returns CDR1 MNHNY and CDR2 SVGAGI (reference sequence). This CDR3 spans 16 amino acids.

This clone has a handful of counts. The V gene is TRBV5-4, the J gene TRBJ2-5, with 7 bases aligning to TRBD1. This CDR3 comprises 14 residues. The V segment lost 4 bases and the J segment 11 bases; nucleotides outside the gene matches: 14. The germline V gene encodes CDR1 SGHNT and CDR2 YYREEE (reference sequence). The DNA of the CDR3 is TGTGCCAGCAGCGCCGAGACAGGGTTCGGGGAGCAGTACTTC. Translating gives CASSAETGFGEQYF.

The CDR3 bases are TGTGCCAGTACGGAGGTAGGCACTGAAGCTTTCTTT. This translates into CASTEVGTEAFF. The chain couples TRBV19 to TRBJ1-1; D remains ambiguous. CDR3 size: 12 residues. Trimming took off 7 bases at V and 4 bases at J, with 10 bases between the two ends. The germline gives CDR1 LNHDA, CDR2 SQIVND (reference sequence).

The V call is TRBV30, the J call TRBJ2-1, with D perhaps TRBD1 (5 bases). The CDR3 sequence is 13 residues long. Germline V gene lookup returns CDR1 GTSNPN and CDR2 SVGIG (reference sequence). V was clipped by 8 bases and J by 4 bases, with 15 bases between them. The CDR3 spells CAQQEQDYNEQFF. The CDR3 DNA follows: TGTGCCCAACAGGAGCAGGATTACAATGAGCAGTTCTTC. Combining the CDR3 with reference TRBV30 and TRBJ2-1 gives the whole variable domain SQTIHQWPATLVQPVGSPLSLECTVEGTSNPNLYWYRQAAGRGLQLLFYSVGIGQISSEVPQNLSASRPQDRQFILSSKKLLLSDSGFYLCAQQEQDYNEQFFGPGTRLTVL.

The chain joins TRBV28 to TRBJ1-6; no clear D. The CDR3 has 14 amino acids. Germline V gene data show CDR1 as MDHEN and CDR2 as SYDVKM. The V end was cut by 11 bases, the J end by 8 bases, with 19 bases between. In DNA, the CDR3 is TGTGCCGTGTCAAGAAGAGGGAAGTATTCACCCCTCCACTTT. Its translation is CAVSRRGKYSPLHF.

J is TRBJ2-7 and V is TRBV5-1; D might be TRBD1 (6 bases). V gave up 1 base and J gave up 5 bases, with 19 bases separating them. The CDR3 consists of 16 residues. Germline V CDR1 and CDR2: SGHRS, YFSETQ. The CDR3 coding sequence is TGCGCCAGCAGCTTGATAGGGAAGGGGGTTAAGAACGAGCAGTACTTC. The encoded protein is CASSLIGKGVKNEQYF.

This chain joins TRBV7-9 and TRBJ2-7; a weak D match, TRBD1 (5 bases). The CDR3 totals 12 residues. The germline V gene encodes CDR1 SEHNR and CDR2 FQNEAQ (reference sequence). Trimming removed 8 bases from V and 5 bases from J, with 13 bases in between. This CDR3 reads CASGALWDEQYF. CDR3 DNA: TGTGCCAGCGGGGCACTTTGGGACGAGCAGTACTTC.

The chain carries TRBV7-2 and TRBJ2-5; 10 bases are a match to TRBD1. From germline, CDR1 is SGHTA and CDR2 FQGNSA. V trimming: 1 base; J trimming: 5 bases; junction bases outside the gene matches: 7. CDR3 size: 16 residues. The CDR3 loop reads CASSLVGGTGAETQYF. The CDR3 DNA follows: TGTGCCAGCAGCTTAGTAGGGGGGACAGGGGCCGAGACCCAGTACTTC.